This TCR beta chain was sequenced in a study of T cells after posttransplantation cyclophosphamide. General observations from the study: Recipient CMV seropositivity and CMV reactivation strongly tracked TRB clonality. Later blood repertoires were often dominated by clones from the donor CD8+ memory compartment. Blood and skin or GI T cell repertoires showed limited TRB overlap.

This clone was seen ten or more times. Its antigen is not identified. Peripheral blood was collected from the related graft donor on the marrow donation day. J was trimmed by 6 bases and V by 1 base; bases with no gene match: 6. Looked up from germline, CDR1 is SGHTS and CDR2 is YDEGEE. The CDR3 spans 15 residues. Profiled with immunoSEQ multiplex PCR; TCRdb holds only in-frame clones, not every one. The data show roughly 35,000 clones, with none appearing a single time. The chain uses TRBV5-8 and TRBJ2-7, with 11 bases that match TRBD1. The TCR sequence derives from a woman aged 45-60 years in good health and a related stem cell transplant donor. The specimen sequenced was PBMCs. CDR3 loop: CASSLLGTGGSEQYF. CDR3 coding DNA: TGTGCCAGCAGCTTGTTAGGGACAGGGGGGTCCGAGCAGTACTTC.